Included here is one T cell receptor (beta chain) sequence, with context. Germline V CDR1 and CDR2: SGHAT, FQNNGV. The CDR3 contains 16 residues. Trimming cost V 3 bases and J 0 bases; bases outside gene matches: 1. The data originate from a study of blood T cell repertoires in COVID-19. Overall study: Acute and convalescent COVID-19 specimens originated in the United States, Italy and Spain. In each case, the material was cDNA or gDNA derived from T cells, B-cell-depleted T cells, or PBMCs.

Authors' analysis steps: Nucleated cell number was recorded as an estimate derived from reference gene primer amplification. Profiled with immunoSEQ multiplex PCR; TCRdb holds only in-frame clones, not every one. V and J calls and clone size are those listed in that table; D and trimming were worked out from the DNA. Of under 55,000 clones listed, approximately 87% were seen once; the top ten hold about 5.8%. Sequenced material: peripheral blood. The sequence was collected from a human donor in a cohort sampled during active COVID-19. The chain couples TRBV11-2 to TRBJ2-1; 11 bases agree with TRBD2. The CDR3 sequence: CASSLTSGASYNEQFF. In DNA, the CDR3 is TGTGCCAGCAGCTTGACTAGCGGGGCCTCCTACAATGAGCAGTTCTTC.